Listed below are T cell receptor beta chains from one sample, sequenced in a study of naive and memory T cell subsets. TCRdb re-analysed the UMI-ligation and nested PCR reads in MiXCR, keeping a single row per CDR3 protein. The sample includes just over 80,000 distinct CDR3 sequences, over 8.5% seen only once; the top ten take 1.2%. Material for sequencing was naive CD8+ T cells from blood. The source is a human donor in good health. Both conserved end residues are part of each CDR3. A D gene is named only where the DNA matches it firmly. Some rows have no size entry. The others give once, few or many, or a class for an expanded clone.

abundance: few
d_gene: TRBD2
j_gene: TRBJ2-3
v_gene: TRBV9
len: 16
CDR3nt: TGTGCCAGCAGCGGATCAGCGGGAGGGCCACCAGATACGCAGTATTTT
CDR3aa: CASSGSAGGPPDTQYF

abundance: .
d_gene: .
j_gene: TRBJ2-3
v_gene: TRBV7-8
len: 15
CDR3nt: TGTGCCAGCAGCACCATCCCTGCGGACACAGATACGCAGTATTTT
CDR3aa: CASSTIPADTDTQYF

abundance: many
d_gene: .
j_gene: TRBJ1-3
v_gene: TRBV4-1
len: 18
CDR3nt: TGCGCCAGCAGCCAAGATCGGGGCAGGCGGCACCCTGGAAACACCATATATTTT
CDR3aa: CASSQDRGRRHPGNTIYF

abundance: many
d_gene: TRBD2
j_gene: TRBJ2-3
v_gene: TRBV13
len: 14
CDR3nt: TGTGCCAGCCGCCAGCGGGAGTCCTCAGATACGCAGTATTTT
CDR3aa: CASRQRESSDTQYF

abundance: many
d_gene: .
j_gene: TRBJ2-7
v_gene: TRBV6-6
len: 17
CDR3nt: TGTGCCAGCGCCGACAGGCCGACCACGGGCAGCTCCTACGAGCAGTACTTC
CDR3aa: CASADRPTTGSSYEQYF

abundance: few
d_gene: .
j_gene: TRBJ2-7
v_gene: TRBV12-3/TRBV12-4
len: 14
CDR3nt: TGTGCCAGCACCCCGGGAACCAACTCCTACGAGCAGTACTTC
CDR3aa: CASTPGTNSYEQYF

abundance: many
d_gene: .
j_gene: TRBJ1-1
v_gene: TRBV27
len: 16
CDR3nt: TGTGCCAGCGTAGGTCGGGGGCATAGTATGAACACTGAAGCTTTCTTT
CDR3aa: CASVGRGHSMNTEAFF

abundance: few
d_gene: TRBD2
j_gene: TRBJ2-7
v_gene: TRBV27
len: 16
CDR3nt: TGTGCCAGCAGTTTATCGAATAGCGGGGCCCCCTACGAGCAGTACTTC
CDR3aa: CASSLSNSGAPYEQYF

abundance: .
d_gene: .
j_gene: TRBJ1-4
v_gene: TRBV7-8
len: 13
CDR3nt: TGTGCCAGCAGCTTTTTGGCAGATGAAAAACTGTTTTTT
CDR3aa: CASSFLADEKLFF

abundance: .
d_gene: TRBD2
j_gene: TRBJ2-2
v_gene: TRBV12-3/TRBV12-4
len: 15
CDR3nt: TGTGCCAGCGGTGGAGCGGGAGGGCAAACCGGGGAGCTGTTTTTT
CDR3aa: CASGGAGGQTGELFF

abundance: few
d_gene: .
j_gene: TRBJ1-1
v_gene: TRBV7-6
len: 13
CDR3nt: TGTGCCAGCAGGCAGGACAGAGGTTCTGAAGCTTTCTTT
CDR3aa: CASRQDRGSEAFF

abundance: few
d_gene: TRBD2
j_gene: TRBJ2-1
v_gene: TRBV7-8
len: 14
CDR3nt: TGTGCCAGCAGCGGACGTCTAGCGGACAATGAGCAGTTCTTC
CDR3aa: CASSGRLADNEQFF

abundance: many
d_gene: .
j_gene: TRBJ2-3
v_gene: TRBV3-1
len: 17
CDR3nt: TGTGCCAGCAGCCAAGATTTAGCGCCACCTCTTCTGGATACGCAGTATTTT
CDR3aa: CASSQDLAPPLLDTQYF

abundance: many
d_gene: .
j_gene: TRBJ1-1
v_gene: TRBV10-3
len: 13
CDR3nt: TGTGCCATCAGTGACAGGGCGAACACTGAAGCTTTCTTT
CDR3aa: CAISDRANTEAFF

abundance: few
d_gene: TRBD1
j_gene: TRBJ2-7
v_gene: TRBV12-3/TRBV12-4
len: 14
CDR3nt: TGTGCCAGCAGTTTACGACAGGGGATTTACGAGCAGTACTTC
CDR3aa: CASSLRQGIYEQYF

abundance: .
d_gene: .
j_gene: TRBJ2-1
v_gene: TRBV5-1
len: 13
CDR3nt: TGCGCCAGCAGCTTGGGAACGGGGGTCGAGCAGTTCTTC
CDR3aa: CASSLGTGVEQFF

abundance: .
d_gene: .
j_gene: TRBJ2-1
v_gene: TRBV7-9
len: 14
CDR3nt: TGTGCCAGCAGCTTACCAACAGGGACGGGTGAGCAGTTCTTC
CDR3aa: CASSLPTGTGEQFF

abundance: many
d_gene: .
j_gene: TRBJ1-1
v_gene: TRBV29-1
len: 13
CDR3nt: TGCAGCGTTGAAGGAAACAGGGTTCTAAAAGCTTTCTTT
CDR3aa: CSVEGNRVLKAFF

abundance: many
d_gene: .
j_gene: TRBJ2-7
v_gene: TRBV7-2
len: 13
CDR3nt: TGTGCCAGCAGCTTTGCGGGCCTTTACGAGCAGTACTTC
CDR3aa: CASSFAGLYEQYF

abundance: few
d_gene: .
j_gene: TRBJ1-1
v_gene: TRBV7-9
len: 13
CDR3nt: TGTGCCAGCAGCCCCGCTAGTGCGACTGAAGCTTTCTTT
CDR3aa: CASSPASATEAFF

abundance: many
d_gene: TRBD2
j_gene: TRBJ2-7
v_gene: TRBV18
len: 15
CDR3nt: TGTGCCAGCTCACGCAAGCGGGAGGAAGACTACGAGCAGTACTTC
CDR3aa: CASSRKREEDYEQYF

abundance: many
d_gene: .
j_gene: TRBJ2-3
v_gene: TRBV24-1
len: 14
CDR3nt: TGTGCCACCATACGGGAAATCAGCACAGATACGCAGTATTTT
CDR3aa: CATIREISTDTQYF

abundance: few
d_gene: TRBD2
j_gene: TRBJ2-5
v_gene: TRBV20-1
len: 15
CDR3nt: TGCAGTGCTTCTCAGGGACTAGCGGGACAGGAGACCCAGTACTTC
CDR3aa: CSASQGLAGQETQYF

abundance: many
d_gene: .
j_gene: TRBJ2-1
v_gene: TRBV29-1
len: 11
CDR3nt: TGCAGCGTTGCGGGGAGTTGGGAGCAGTTCTTC
CDR3aa: CSVAGSWEQFF

abundance: few
d_gene: TRBD1
j_gene: TRBJ1-1
v_gene: TRBV6-5
len: 15
CDR3nt: TGTGCCAGCAGTTCTGGGACAGGGGGCTACACTGAAGCTTTCTTT
CDR3aa: CASSSGTGGYTEAFF

abundance: many
d_gene: TRBD1
j_gene: TRBJ1-5
v_gene: TRBV27
len: 15
CDR3nt: TGTGCCAGCAGTTTATCCAGGGGGACCAATCAGCCCCAGCATTTT
CDR3aa: CASSLSRGTNQPQHF